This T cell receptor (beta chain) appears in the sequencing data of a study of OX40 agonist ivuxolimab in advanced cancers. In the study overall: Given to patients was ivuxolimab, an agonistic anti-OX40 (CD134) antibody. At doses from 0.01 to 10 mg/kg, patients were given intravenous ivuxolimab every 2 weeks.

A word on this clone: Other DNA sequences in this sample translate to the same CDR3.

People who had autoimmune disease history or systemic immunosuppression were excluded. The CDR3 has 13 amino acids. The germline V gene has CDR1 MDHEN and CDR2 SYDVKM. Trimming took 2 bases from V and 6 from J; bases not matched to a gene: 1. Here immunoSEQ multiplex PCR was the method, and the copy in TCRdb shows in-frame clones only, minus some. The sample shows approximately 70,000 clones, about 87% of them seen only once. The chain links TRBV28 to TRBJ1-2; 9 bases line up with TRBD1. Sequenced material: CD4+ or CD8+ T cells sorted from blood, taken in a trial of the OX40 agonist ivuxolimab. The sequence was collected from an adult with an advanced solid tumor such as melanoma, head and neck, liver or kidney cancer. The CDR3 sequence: CASSLGTGNGYTF. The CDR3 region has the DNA TGTGCCAGCAGTTTAGGGACAGGGAATGGCTACACCTTC.